This T cell receptor (beta chain) was captured by sequencing in a study of T cell responses to AZD1222 COVID-19 vaccine. Whole-study context: Some second doses came at about 4 weeks and others at about 12 weeks; these were pooled. Study observations and caveats: In all cases, repertoires were sampled only after the peak T cell response.

TCRdb's copy holds only in-frame clones and misses some; the assay was immunoSEQ multiplex PCR. In the table there are some 100,000 clones, about 88% of which are singletons. For this clone: Antigen unknown. In the same sample, other DNA sequences code for this CDR3.

Trimming stripped 2 bases from V and 1 base from J, with 8 bases between. Germline lookup yields CDR1 KGHSH and CDR2 LQKENI. The CDR3 contains 14 residues. The sequence was obtained from an adult in good health. V is TRBV18 and J is TRBJ1-1; D is ambiguous. This material consisted of peripheral blood, taken on day 0 of AZD1222 vaccination. The CDR3 nucleotides are TGTGCCAGCTCACCAATACGGGGGAACACTGAAGCTTTCTTT. Its protein is CASSPIRGNTEAFF.